This record concerns one T cell receptor (beta chain) sequence. What it binds is unknown. Both 60 Vbeta primers and 13 Jbeta primers went into the PCR. TCRdb's table, derived via immunoSEQ multiplex PCR, lists solely in-frame clones and lacks some. The sample has 75,000 to 90,000 clones; around 73% are singletons. This sample is part of a study of cytomegalovirus exposure and HLA in healthy donors. Findings of the study overall: A few chains tied to CMV proved CMV antigen-specific in vitro.

The sequence was collected from a woman between 40 and 50 years old in good health and CMV-seropositive. Source material: PBMCs.

Written as DNA, the CDR3 is TGTGCCAGCAGCTTAGCAGGGGTGGAGACCCAGTACTTC. Its protein product is CASSLAGVETQYF. The V and J genes are TRBV7-9 and TRBJ2-5; possibly TRBD1 for D (5 bases). CDR3 length: 13 amino acids. Germline CDR1 is SEHNR and CDR2 is FQNEAQ (reference sequence). Trimming left V 0 bases short and J 5 bases short, with 7 bases between.